This T cell receptor beta chain was recovered during a study of response to subunit inactivated influenza vaccine. Notes on the study in general: After each seasonal influenza vaccination, few new T cells are recruited, the authors suggested.

TCRdb used MiXCR to reprocess the RT-PCR reads, holding one entry per CDR3 protein. Of around 540,000 distinct CDR3 sequences in the sample, over 9.5% were seen once. A few counts support this clonotype. Its antigen is not identified. The sequence was obtained from a man aged 50-60 years who received an inactivated influenza vaccine. Material: PBMCs from blood, obtained on the day of vaccination.

DNA for the CDR3: TGCAGTGCCCCTTGGGGGGGGCCTCTCGGGGAGCAGTACTTC. This translates into CSAPWGGPLGEQYF. The chain has TRBV20-1 and TRBJ2-7; maybe TRBD2 (7 bases). The germline V gene has CDR1 DFQATT and CDR2 SNEGSKA (reference sequence). Trimming took off 6 bases at V and 7 bases at J, with 22 bases between the two ends. CDR3 length: 14 residues.